This T cell receptor (beta chain) was profiled in a study of blood T cells in healthy people across ages. Caucasian individuals from Russia who were healthy and aged roughly 6 to 95 acted as donors. Isolated per sample were at least 6 million PBMCs. A J-beta primer mix and a sample-barcoded 5' primer were used in a second PCR of about 6 to 12 cycles. Each TCR beta cDNA got a 12-nucleotide random molecular identifier. There were at least 2.5 million CDR3-containing paired-end reads obtained from each sample. Using its own MiXCR run on the 5' RACE reads, TCRdb lists one record per CDR3 protein. Of around 850,000 distinct CDR3 sequences in the sample, under 40% were seen once. V shed 7 bases and J shed 4 bases, with 14 bases lying between them. The germline V gene encodes CDR1 MNHEY and CDR2 SVGEGT. The CDR3 sequence is 13 residues long. This clonotype was seen ten or more times.

Input material: blood. This clonotype was sampled from a man younger than 30 in good health. The rearrangement uses TRBV6-2 or TRBV6-3 and TRBJ2-7; TRBD2 is a possible D gene (5 bases). CDR3 sequence reads: CASTPGMVYEQYF. DNA for the CDR3: TGTGCCAGCACACCGGGGATGGTGTACGAGCAGTACTTC.